This TCR beta chain was recorded in a study of shared clonotypes between healthy human individuals (dated by TCRdb to 2020 to 2022). In terms of the full investigation: A couple of women and a few men aged 18 to 49 years were included in the cohort. To estimate repertoire size and how much clonotypes are shared between individuals, the study performed deep sequencing of blood TCR repertoires from roughly five healthy adults. Libraries were prepared and TCR repertoires were sequenced by different laboratories using diverse techniques, in order to increase sequencing depth and limit assay-specific biases. Each donor's leukapheresis produced roughly between roughly 0.85 and 10 billion PBMCs. Results the study describes overall, beyond this receptor: Because the study included a small number of donors, the genetic and exposure-history diversity represented was limited. Pairwise subsampling indicated that sequencing depth was expected to affect the degree of clonotype sharing among donors. Only blood was sampled, and tissue TCR repertoires likely differ from those in blood.

Reading from cysteine to phenylalanine, the CDR3 counts 14 amino acids. The kept DNA is CDR3 alone, 42 bases in frame from the first base. In the germline V gene (reference sequence), CDR1 corresponds to LNHDA and CDR2 to SQIVND. Here V drops 6 bases and J drops 1 base, and the junction holds 3 bases not matched to any gene. TCR CDR3 regions were amplified from genomic DNA by multiplex PCR using the deep immunoSEQ assay. Genomic DNA extracted from each cell subset was distributed evenly over all wells of several immunoSEQ 96-well plates, and each plate served as one replicate. For unsorted PBMC, roughly 0.3 ug of genomic DNA, equivalent to tens of thousands of T cell genomes, went into each replicate PCR. Genomic DNA from unsorted PBMC was sequenced over ten immunoSEQ deep assay plates. The purified libraries were quantified using a Qubit 3.0 fluorometer, sized with a Bioanalyzer 2100, and then quantified again using the KAPA Library Quantification kit. Every immunoSEQ 96-well plate was sequenced on a separate single-read 150-cycle Illumina NextSeq 550 flow cell. The published analysis was carried out like this. Because only junctional sequences without quality scores were contained in the immunoSEQ output, filtering matching that applied to full-length reads could not be performed. Sequences were annotated with PyIR, a Python wrapper for IgBLAST v1.9, using IMGT germline references to assign V/J genes and CDR3. Reads were removed for weak V/J assignments (E-value above 1e-6), missing CDR3, stop codons, out-of-frame junctions, or ambiguous translated residues. V3J clonotypes were defined as sequences sharing an identical inferred V gene, J gene, and CDR3 amino acid sequence. To compute the percentage overlap between repertoires, the number of shared unique clonotypes was divided by the size of the smaller repertoire. Richness of each repertoire was evaluated using RTK rarefaction, the Chao1 estimator, and Recon v2.1 estimates of unobserved clonotypes. The table comes from immuneACCESS by way of TCRdb, which keeps in-frame sequences with V and J called. Part of the clones is missing from these tables; in studies checked, under half for an unresolved V gene and the rest for unknown reasons. V, J and clone size are taken as reported in that table, and D and trimming were inferred from the DNA itself. A total of fewer than 650,000 clones appear in this sample, about 80% of them only once. The top ten hold more than 10% of the sample.

The donors were healthy, HIV-negative adults who had no recently reported acute infections or vaccinations. Every donor was a Caucasian adult living in Nashville, Tennessee, USA. For unsorted samples, around 85 million PBMCs were counted, and genomic DNA was extracted using the QIAamp DNA Blood Mini kit. After blood collection by leukapheresis, PBMCs were isolated using Ficoll-Histopaque density gradient centrifugation and then cryopreserved in the vapor phase of liquid nitrogen. About this clone: Its antigen has not been determined. No base qualities exist here, and no much larger clone lies one base off it. The sample has other DNA sequences that encode this CDR3 too.

The receptor comes from a woman between 40 and 55 years old in good health. Some clones in this sample may be carry-over from other donors' samples. The sample consisted of PBMCs. The receptor chain draws on TRBV19 and TRBJ1-5, and 7 junction bases match TRBD1. The nucleotide sequence reads as follows: TGTGCCAGTAGATACAGGGGAAGCAATCAGCCCCAGCATTTT. Its amino acids are CASRYRGSNQPQHF.